This TCR beta chain stems from a study of neurological immune-mediated disorders. 5'RACE generated cDNA with 10-nucleotide random UMIs. A single record per CDR3 protein comes from TCRdb applying MiXCR to the 5' RACE reads. The table shows approximately 130,000 distinct CDR3 sequences, with about 3.4% occurring only once. Trimming shortened V by 6 bases and J by 5 bases, and 16 bases separated the two germline ends. CDR1 WSHSY and CDR2 SAAADI come from the germline V gene. The CDR3 runs to 14 residues. The source material was PBMCs. This TCR was sampled from a young woman with multiple sclerosis. V usage is TRBV10-2 and J usage is TRBJ2-5; TRBD1 might be the D (6 bases). The CDR3: CASREARGRETQYF. CDR3 in DNA: TGCGCCAGCAGGGAAGCCAGGGGCCGGGAGACCCAGTACTTC.